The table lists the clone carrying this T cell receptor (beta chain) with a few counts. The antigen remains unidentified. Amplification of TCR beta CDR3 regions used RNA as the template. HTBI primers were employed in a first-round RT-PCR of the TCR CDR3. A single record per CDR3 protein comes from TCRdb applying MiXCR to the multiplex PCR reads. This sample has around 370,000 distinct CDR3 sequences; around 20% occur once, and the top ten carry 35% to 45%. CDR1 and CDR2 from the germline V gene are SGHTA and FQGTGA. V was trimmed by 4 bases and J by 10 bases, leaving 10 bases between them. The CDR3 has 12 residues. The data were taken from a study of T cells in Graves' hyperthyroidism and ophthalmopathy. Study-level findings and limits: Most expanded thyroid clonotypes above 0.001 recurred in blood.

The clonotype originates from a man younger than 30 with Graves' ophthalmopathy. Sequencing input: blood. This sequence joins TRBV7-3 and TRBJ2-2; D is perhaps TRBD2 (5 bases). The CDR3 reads CASSYLAEELFF. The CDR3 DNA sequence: TGTGCCAGCAGCTACCTAGCCGAGGAGCTGTTTTTT.